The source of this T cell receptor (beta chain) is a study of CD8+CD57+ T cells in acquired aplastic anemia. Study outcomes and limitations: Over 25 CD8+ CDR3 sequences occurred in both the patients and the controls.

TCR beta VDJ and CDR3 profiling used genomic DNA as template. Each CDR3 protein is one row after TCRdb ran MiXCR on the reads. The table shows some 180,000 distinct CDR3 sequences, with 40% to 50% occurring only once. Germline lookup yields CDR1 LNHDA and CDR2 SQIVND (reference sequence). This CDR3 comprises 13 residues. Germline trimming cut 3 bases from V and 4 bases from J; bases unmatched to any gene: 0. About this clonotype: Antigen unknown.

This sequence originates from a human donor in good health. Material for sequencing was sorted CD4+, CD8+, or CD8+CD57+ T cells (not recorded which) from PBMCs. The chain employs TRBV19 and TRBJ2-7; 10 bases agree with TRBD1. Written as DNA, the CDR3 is TGTGCCAGTAGTATGGACAGGGGGTACGAGCAGTACTTC. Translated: CASSMDRGYEQYF.